The 20 T cell receptor beta chains listed next were all sequenced from one sample in a study of T-cell reconstitution after alpha-beta-depleted transplantation in children. Unique molecular identifiers were used to barcode this TCRbeta library. MiXCR was run by TCRdb on the PCR reads, yielding one entry per CDR3 protein. The table has under 850,000 distinct CDR3 sequences, around 13% seen once. The sample was PBMCs, taken before TCRalphabeta/CD19-depleted stem cell transplant. The source of these receptors is a girl aged 2-15 years with congenital amegakaryocytic thrombocytopenia, due to receive a stem cell transplant.

This clonotype appeared many times. This chain links TRBV5-1 with TRBJ2-7; possible D gene TRBD2, 6 bases. V lost 4 bases, J lost 7 bases, and 18 bases lay in between. This CDR3 is 14 amino acids long. In germline, CDR1 is SGHRS, CDR2 YFSETQ. The CDR3 bases are TGCGCCAGCAGCCTAGGACCGATCGCGGGGGAGCAGTACTTC. This translates into CASSLGPIAGEQYF.

This clonotype was seen only a few times. This rearrangement joins TRBV5-1 to TRBJ2-5; D unresolved. This CDR3 contains 13 residues. Germline V gene data show CDR1 as SGHRS and CDR2 as YFSETQ. V gave up 1 base and J gave up 5 bases, with 9 bases separating them. CDR3 sequence: CASSLTVIETQYF. The CDR3, as DNA: TGCGCCAGCAGCTTGACCGTAATTGAGACCCAGTACTTC.

This clonotype appeared many times. The chain links TRBV12-3 or TRBV12-4 to TRBJ1-3; D may be TRBD1 (6 bases). The CDR3 extends over 14 amino acids. V dropped 4 bases and J dropped 8 bases, with 15 bases sitting between them. The CDR3 loop is CASSWTVKDHTIYF. CDR3 nucleotides: TGTGCCAGCAGTTGGACAGTTAAAGATCACACCATATATTTT.

The genes are TRBV20-1 and TRBJ2-2; maybe TRBD1 (6 bases). The CDR3 is 15 amino acids. V was cut by 3 bases and J by 0 bases, with 11 bases left in between. The germline gives CDR1 DFQATT, CDR2 SNEGSKA (reference sequence). In DNA, the CDR3 is TGCAGTGCTAGGCTCAGGGGCCCGAACACCGGGGAGCTGTTTTTT. This encodes CSARLRGPNTGELFF.

The genes are TRBV6-5 and TRBJ2-7, with TRBD1 as a possible D gene (6 bases). Trimming pared 4 bases from V and 7 bases from J, leaving 14 bases between. CDR3 length: 13 residues. Germline-derived CDR1 and CDR2 are MNHEY and SVGAGI. DNA for the CDR3: TGTGCCAGCAGTTTAGACAGGCTGGGGGAGCAGTACTTC. This gives the protein CASSLDRLGEQYF.

This clonotype was counted a few times. The chain links TRBV5-1 to TRBJ2-5; 7 positions match TRBD1. The CDR3 extends over 16 amino acids. Trimming at V came to 2 bases and at J to 7 bases, leaving 14 bases not matched to a gene. Germline values: CDR1 SGHRS, CDR2 YFSETQ. CDR3 DNA: TGCGCCAGCAGCTTAAGAAAACAGGGGTTTCCCCGGACCCAGTACTTC. Its translation: CASSLRKQGFPRTQYF.

This clonotype turned up a few times. V usage is TRBV9 and J usage is TRBJ2-2; D unclear. V lost 3 bases, J lost 2 bases, and 8 bases lay in between. There are 14 residues in the CDR3. CDR1 is SGDLS, CDR2 YYNGEE, per germline. CDR3 sequence: CASSGVDNTGELFF. The CDR3 DNA sequence: TGTGCCAGCAGCGGGGTGGACAACACCGGGGAGCTGTTTTTT. Filled out from reference TRBV9 and TRBJ2-2, the complete variable domain reads DSGVTQTPKHLITATGQRVTLRCSPRSGDLSVYWYQQSLDQGLQFLIQYYNGEERAKGNILERFSAQQFPDLHSELNLSSLELGDSALYFCASSGVDNTGELFFGEGSRLTVL.

The V call is TRBV7-6, the J call TRBJ1-3; 7 bases map to TRBD1. Unmatched junction bases numbered 8, after V lost 3 bases and J lost 3 bases. The CDR3 has 16 amino acids. Germline V gene sequence: CDR1 SGHVS, CDR2 FNYEAQ. The CDR3 spells CASSFAGGAVGNTIYF. The CDR3 bases are TGTGCCAGCAGCTTCGCAGGGGGGGCGGTTGGAAACACCATATATTTT. The full variable domain, its missing parts supplied by reference TRBV7-6 and TRBJ1-3, is GAGVSQSPRYKVTKRGQDVALRCDPISGHVSLYWYRQALGQGPEFLTYFNYEAQQDKSGLPNDRFSAERPEGSISTLTIQRTEQRDSAMYRCASSFAGGAVGNTIYFGEGSWLTVV.

The CDR3 DNA reads as TGTGCCAGCAGTGACCCACCCCAGGCTACGCAGTATTTT. Translating gives CASSDPPQATQYF. The V call is TRBV2, the J call TRBJ2-3, with unresolved D. The ends were cut back, 3 bases at V and 8 bases at J, with 12 bases in the middle. The CDR3 totals 13 residues. The V gene's germline CDR1 is SNHLY and CDR2 FYNNEI.

The rearrangement joins TRBV4-2 to TRBJ2-3; 11 nucleotides align to TRBD2. Trimming cost V 3 bases and J 5 bases; bases outside gene matches: 7. Germline values: CDR1 LGHNA, CDR2 YNFKEQ. This CDR3 region has 16 residues. The CDR3 here is CASSQETSGTEDTQYF. CDR3 sequence (DNA): TGTGCCAGCAGCCAGGAGACTAGCGGGACAGAAGATACGCAGTATTTT.

This clonotype has ten or more counts. The rearrangement uses TRBV5-6 and TRBJ2-1; tentative D call: TRBD1 (5 bases). V was shortened by 1 base and J by 7 bases, with 18 bases between the two germline ends. The CDR3 extends over 16 amino acids. The V gene's germline CDR1 is SGHDT and CDR2 YYEEEE. The CDR3 coding sequence is TGTGCCAGCAGCTTGTTCGCCCAGGGAACGTTGAATGAGCAGTTCTTC. Translation: CASSLFAQGTLNEQFF.

This clonotype was counted at least ten times. The genes are TRBV5-1 and TRBJ2-3; D may correspond to TRBD1 or TRBD2 (5 bases each). CDR1 is SGHRS, CDR2 YFSETQ, per germline. Trimming took off 0 bases at V and 2 bases at J, with 10 bases between the two ends. The length of the CDR3 is 15 residues. The CDR3 bases are TGCGCCAGCAGCTTGGACAGAGGGGACACAGATACGCAGTATTTT. Its translation is CASSLDRGDTDTQYF.

The chain joins TRBV20-1 to TRBJ2-1; 11 bases map to TRBD2. Germline V gene lookup returns CDR1 DFQATT and CDR2 SNEGSKA (reference sequence). The CDR3 sequence is 19 residues long. The CDR3 DNA reads as TGCAGCCCCACCTCGGCTAGCGGGAGGTACCGGGGGTATTACAATGAGCAGTTCTTC. This codes for CSPTSASGRYRGYYNEQFF.

This clonotype has ten or more counts. The V and J genes are TRBV3-1 and TRBJ2-4; D is undetermined. With 0 bases removed from V and 1 base from J, the gap between germline ends came to 13 bases. From germline, CDR1 is LGHDT and CDR2 YNNKEL (reference sequence). The CDR3 has 17 residues. The chain's CDR3 is CASSQDRARSAKNIQYF. The CDR3 DNA reads as TGTGCCAGCAGCCAAGATCGGGCGAGATCTGCCAAAAACATTCAGTACTTC. The whole variable domain, remainder taken from reference TRBV3-1 and TRBJ2-4, is DTAVSQTPKYLVTQMGNDKSIKCEQNLGHDTMYWYKQDSKKFLKIMFSYNNKELIINETVPNRFSPKSPDKAHLNLHINSLELGDSAVYFCASSQDRARSAKNIQYFGAGTRLSVL.

This clonotype was recorded at least ten times. This may come from a read error, since a much larger clone is one base off. The V gene is TRBV19, the J gene TRBJ2-1; 9 nucleotides line up with TRBD2. CDR3 length equals 15 residues. V dropped 9 bases and J dropped 0; count of bases not matched to a gene: 6. CDR1 and CDR2 (germline): LNHDA, SQIVND (reference sequence). CDR3 protein: CASSHSGSSYNEQFF. The CDR3, as DNA: TGTGCCAGCAGCCATAGCGGGAGCTCCTACAATGAGCAGTTCTTC.

Ten or more counts support this clonotype. The chain is built from TRBV10-3 and TRBJ2-1; possible D gene TRBD2, 5 bases. Trimming stripped 6 bases from V and 3 bases from J, with 15 bases between. Germline loops: CDR1 ENHRY, CDR2 SYGVKD. The CDR3 length is 15 residues. For the CDR3, the DNA is TGTGCCATCAGCCCTGATCTACTAGGCTACAATGAGCAGTTCTTC. Translating it yields CAISPDLLGYNEQFF.

This clonotype was observed many times. The genes are TRBV20-1 and TRBJ2-3; D might be TRBD2 (6 bases). The V and J ends lost 3 bases and 0 bases respectively, with 19 bases between them. From germline, CDR1 is DFQATT and CDR2 SNEGSKA (reference sequence). The length of the CDR3 is 17 residues. The chain's CDR3 is CSASPGLRVESTDTQYF. The CDR3 nucleotides are TGCAGTGCTAGCCCGGGACTCCGAGTGGAAAGCACAGATACGCAGTATTTT.

This clonotype has a count of ten or more. The chain recombines TRBV6-1 with TRBJ2-7; tentatively, D is TRBD2 (5 bases). Between the trimmed V and J ends, which lost 3 bases and 5 bases, there was a span of 17 bases. The CDR3 contains 15 residues. CDR1 and CDR2 (germline): MNHNS, SASEGT. The CDR3 DNA reads as TGTGCCAGCAGTGACCCGGGAATGGTTTCTAACGAGCAGTACTTC. As protein: CASSDPGMVSNEQYF.

This chain connects TRBV3-1 to TRBJ2-1, with 12 bases fitting TRBD2. The CDR3 is 19 amino acids. Germline loops: CDR1 LGHDT, CDR2 YNNKEL (reference sequence). V dropped 5 bases and J dropped 7; count of bases not matched to a gene: 18. The CDR3 is CASSGRGSSSGRADNEQFF. As DNA, the CDR3 is TGTGCCAGCAGCGGAAGAGGTAGCTCTAGCGGGAGGGCAGATAATGAGCAGTTCTTC.

This clonotype was picked up many times. J is TRBJ2-4 and V is TRBV2, with 7 bases that match TRBD1. Germline values: CDR1 SNHLY, CDR2 FYNNEI. Losses at the gene ends were 7 bases for V and 4 bases for J; bases not matched to a gene: 10. This CDR3 spans 15 amino acids. In DNA, the CDR3 is TGTGCCAGCACCGGGACAGAAAGCTCAAAAAACATTCAGTACTTC. Its protein product is CASTGTESSKNIQYF.